Detailed here is one T cell receptor beta chain. Its recognized antigen is unknown. Qualities for individual bases were not recorded, and no much larger clone is one base off. The CDR3 regions of human TCRbeta chains were analyzed by immunosequencing. Processing in the source paper ran as follows. Repertoire TCRs were checked for matches against a reference library of SARS-CoV-2-specific TCRs that had been generated using the MIRA antigen-specificity platform. Breadth was defined as the fraction of unique TCRs that were SARS-CoV-2-associated, and depth was defined as the fraction of total T cells that were SARS-CoV-2-associated. Each spike-specific TCR was assigned to its reactive spike region and to a CD4 or CD8 class using the MIRA data. Log10-transformed breadth and depth values were compared by one-way ANOVA with Sidak's multiple comparisons tests. As stored in TCRdb, this immuneACCESS dataset retains in-frame rearrangements with V and J assigned. A fraction of the clones does not appear; measured against another copy, unresolved V genes explain less than half of the discrepancy, and the remainder lacks a known reason. The V and J calls and the clone size are those of that table, but D and trimming were determined from the DNA. The sample table contains 30,000 to 35,000 clones; only one count was recorded for approximately 90% of them. The ten most abundant clones make up about 50% of the sample.

The time point label of this sample denotes: baseline before first vaccination. Vaccinee samples came from UK trials COV001 and COV002, including a single-blind randomized controlled phase 2/3 trial of AZD1222 (ChAdOx1 nCoV-19) in healthy adults. Trial participant PBMC samples were collected at day 0 and day 28 after the second dose for TCRbeta chain sequencing. The data were obtained in a study of T cell responses to AZD1222 COVID-19 vaccine (dated by TCRdb to 2020 to 2023). Concerning the study at large: Because spike-specific TCR depth and breadth did not differ between the two schedules, AZD1222 recipients who got a second dose at roughly 4 weeks were pooled with those who got a second dose at roughly 12 weeks. TCR sequencing was performed for about 240 trial participants, of whom roughly 200 were given two doses of AZD1222 and some 26 were given two doses of MenACWY control vaccine. Trial participants were enrolled by age into subgroups of 18-55, 56-69 and 70-plus years, and 148, 28 and 57 TCR-sequenced participants, respectively, were included in these subgroups. On the study overall, not on this receptor specifically: No day 14 peak-response samples were available, so repertoires were characterized only after the peak T cell response. CD4 TCRs associated with the vaccine covered the entire spike protein, and the dominant responses were in regions 160-218 and 743-854. Spike-specific TCR breadth and depth rose significantly after two AZD1222 doses compared with day 0 and with MenACWY recipients. Conclusions about previously exposed vaccinees are limited, since just five or six AZD1222 recipients were seropositive for SARS-CoV-2 at baseline. The 56-69-year group was small, and its depth increase did not reach significance, likely because of low power. Most participants were white British and females outnumbered males, and the authors suggested that clonal diversity may have been underestimated. Reportedly, almost half of the unique spike-specific TCRs recognized epitopes lying outside the regions that are mutated in the B.1.351 and B.1.1.7 variants.

V lost 4 bases and J lost 0 bases; the stretch between them is 6 bases long. CDR3 length: 13 amino acids, cysteine to phenylalanine. CDR3 DNA only is kept here, 39 bases in frame from base 1. The germline V gene encodes CDR1 WSHSY and CDR2 SAAADI. The TCR comes from an adult in good health. The input for sequencing was peripheral blood, taken on day 0 of AZD1222 vaccination. This chain is built from TRBV10-2 and TRBJ1-1; no D gene can be assigned with confidence. The nucleotides are TGCGCCAGCAGTGTCTGGATGAACACTGAAGCTTTCTTT. Translated, this gives CASSVWMNTEAFF.